This T cell receptor (beta chain) was recorded in a study of breast tumors, draining lymph nodes, adjacent tissues. Study findings and constraints: Tumor TCR diversity was below lymph nodes but above nontumor tissue. Data fit most tumor T cells coming from lymph node, expanding in tumor.

The CDR3 extends over 15 amino acids. CDR1 SGHRS and CDR2 YFSETQ come from the germline V gene. Breast cancer patients provided tissue from their axillary draining lymph nodes. As regards this clonotype: The antigen remains unidentified. Sequence at one end of the junction differs from germline and may be a read error.

Each CDR3 protein gets one entry after TCRdb re-called the multiplex PCR reads with MiXCR. This table holds about 110,000 distinct CDR3 sequences, 30% found once. The sample taken for sequencing was axillary lymph node tissue. The sequence came from a female donor with breast cancer. Some clones in this sample may be carry-over from other donors' samples. This rearrangement joins TRBV5-1 to TRBJ1-4; D is possibly TRBD1 (6 bases). This CDR3 reads CASSVGQREEEKLFF. CDR3 coding DNA: TGTGCCAGCAGCGTAGGACAGCGTGAAGAAGAAAAACTGTTTTTT.